A selection of T cell receptor beta chains follows, all from one sample in a study of cytomegalovirus exposure and HLA in healthy donors. TCRdb's table, derived via immunoSEQ multiplex PCR, lists solely in-frame clones and lacks some. This sample yields some 170,000 clones, of which about 80% are seen a single time; 6% to 7% belongs to the top ten. Source material: PBMCs. These receptors were obtained from a man aged 35 to 55 in good health and CMV-seropositive. The CDR3 runs from the conserved cysteine through the conserved F or W. Fields, in order: V gene, J gene, D gene, clone size, CDR3 DNA, CDR3 protein. The D gene is left open where the match is weak. The size field is filled for only some rows; it gives once, few, many or a size class.

v_call: TRBV10-3
j_call: TRBJ2-7
d_call: .
clone_size: .
cdr3_nt: TGTGCCATCAGATCGCAAGGGGTCCGCCTCGAGCAGTACTTC
cdr3_aa: CAIRSQGVRLEQYF

v_call: TRBV6-5
j_call: TRBJ1-4
d_call: .
clone_size: .
cdr3_nt: TGTGCCAGCAGTTACGACCGAGGCAGGGCTGGGGAAAAACTGTTTTTT
cdr3_aa: CASSYDRGRAGEKLFF

v_call: TRBV7-2
j_call: TRBJ2-5
d_call: .
clone_size: .
cdr3_nt: TGTGCCAGCAGCCCGGCGGGTCAAGAGACCCAGTACTTC
cdr3_aa: CASSPAGQETQYF

v_call: TRBV29-1
j_call: TRBJ2-1
d_call: TRBD2
clone_size: .
cdr3_nt: TGCAGCGTAGCCGGGACTATTTACAATGAGCAGTTCTTC
cdr3_aa: CSVAGTIYNEQFF

v_call: TRBV7-9
j_call: TRBJ2-1
d_call: TRBD2
clone_size: once
cdr3_nt: TGTGCCAGCAGCTTAACCGCGGGAGCAATCCGGGAGTTCTTC
cdr3_aa: CASSLTAGAIREFF

v_call: TRBV5-4
j_call: TRBJ2-1
d_call: TRBD2
clone_size: .
cdr3_nt: TGTGCCAGCAGCTTGGGGGGGACTAGCGGGAGGGTCAATGAGCAGTTCTTC
cdr3_aa: CASSLGGTSGRVNEQFF

v_call: TRBV7-8
j_call: TRBJ1-5
d_call: TRBD1
clone_size: once
cdr3_nt: TGTGCCAGCAGCCGATGGACAGGAACGAATCAGCCCCAGCATTTT
cdr3_aa: CASSRWTGTNQPQHF

v_call: TRBV19
j_call: TRBJ2-2
d_call: TRBD1
clone_size: .
cdr3_nt: TGTGCCAGTAGTATGATAGACAGGGGCACCGGGGAGCTGTTTTTT
cdr3_aa: CASSMIDRGTGELFF

v_call: TRBV19
j_call: TRBJ1-2
d_call: .
clone_size: .
cdr3_nt: TGTGCCAGTAGTCGACAGGAATATGGCTACACCTTC
cdr3_aa: CASSRQEYGYTF

v_call: TRBV7-2
j_call: TRBJ2-5
d_call: TRBD1
clone_size: .
cdr3_nt: TGTGCCAGCAGCTCACCGGGACAGGGAGAGATTTGGGCCCAGTACTTC
cdr3_aa: CASSSPGQGEIWAQYF

v_call: TRBV5-1
j_call: TRBJ1-2
d_call: TRBD1
clone_size: .
cdr3_nt: TGCGCCAGCAGTTCCGGACAGGGGGATGATGGCTACACCTTC
cdr3_aa: CASSSGQGDDGYTF

v_call: TRBV7-2
j_call: TRBJ2-5
d_call: TRBD2
clone_size: .
cdr3_nt: TGTGCCAGCAGCCTACGGACTAGCGGGAGGTTGGTGACCCAGTACTTC
cdr3_aa: CASSLRTSGRLVTQYF

v_call: TRBV28
j_call: TRBJ1-1
d_call: .
clone_size: .
cdr3_nt: TGTGCCAGCACCTCCGGACAGCCTGAAGCTTTCTTT
cdr3_aa: CASTSGQPEAFF

v_call: TRBV9
j_call: TRBJ2-2
d_call: TRBD2
clone_size: .
cdr3_nt: TGTGCCAGCAGCGTAGGGGCTAGCGGGATGAACACCGGGGAGCTGTTTTTT
cdr3_aa: CASSVGASGMNTGELFF

v_call: TRBV11-3
j_call: TRBJ2-1
d_call: .
clone_size: .
cdr3_nt: TGTGCCAGCACATCTAGCTTCACAACAACGTACAATGAGCAGTTCTTC
cdr3_aa: CASTSSFTTTYNEQFF

v_call: TRBV7-8
j_call: TRBJ1-1
d_call: .
clone_size: once
cdr3_nt: TGTGCCAGCAGCTTTACCACGGGTGAAGCTTTCTTT
cdr3_aa: CASSFTTGEAFF

v_call: TRBV9
j_call: TRBJ2-5
d_call: TRBD2
clone_size: .
cdr3_nt: TGTGCCAGCAGCGTAGGTTCTGGGACTAGCGACCAAGAGACCCAGTACTTC
cdr3_aa: CASSVGSGTSDQETQYF

v_call: TRBV7-9
j_call: TRBJ2-1
d_call: TRBD2
clone_size: .
cdr3_nt: TGTGCCAGCAGCTTAGATGGGACTAGTGAGCAGTTCTTC
cdr3_aa: CASSLDGTSEQFF

v_call: TRBV7-8
j_call: TRBJ2-1
d_call: .
clone_size: .
cdr3_nt: TGTGCCAGCAGCTTGGGAGCCTCCTACAATGAGCAGTTCTTC
cdr3_aa: CASSLGASYNEQFF

v_call: TRBV28
j_call: TRBJ2-7
d_call: TRBD1
clone_size: .
cdr3_nt: TGTGCCAGCAGTTTCGGGGACAGGGTAGTCGCCTACGAGCAGTACTTC
cdr3_aa: CASSFGDRVVAYEQYF

v_call: TRBV5-1
j_call: TRBJ2-3
d_call: .
clone_size: .
cdr3_nt: TGCGCCAGCAGCCTTTCAGGGACTAGCACAGATACGCAGTATTTT
cdr3_aa: CASSLSGTSTDTQYF

v_call: TRBV7-9
j_call: TRBJ2-1
d_call: TRBD2
clone_size: .
cdr3_nt: TGTGCCAGCAGCTTCAGCGGGAGGTACAATGAGCAGTTCTTC
cdr3_aa: CASSFSGRYNEQFF

v_call: TRBV18
j_call: TRBJ2-2
d_call: .
clone_size: few
cdr3_nt: TGTGCCAGCTCACCACCGCGGAGGGCCGGGAACACCGGGGAGCTGTTTTTT
cdr3_aa: CASSPPRRAGNTGELFF

v_call: TRBV28
j_call: TRBJ1-2
d_call: .
clone_size: .
cdr3_nt: TGTGCCAGCAGCTCCCAACCCGGGTATGGCTACACCTTC
cdr3_aa: CASSSQPGYGYTF

v_call: TRBV14
j_call: TRBJ1-1
d_call: TRBD1
clone_size: .
cdr3_nt: TGTGCCAGCGCACAGGGGGGAAACACTGAAGCTTTCTTT
cdr3_aa: CASAQGGNTEAFF

v_call: TRBV6-1
j_call: TRBJ2-1
d_call: .
clone_size: few
cdr3_nt: TGTGCCAGCAGTCCAGCGGAGATCACCTACAATGAGCAGTTCTTC
cdr3_aa: CASSPAEITYNEQFF

v_call: TRBV7-3
j_call: TRBJ2-5
d_call: TRBD2
clone_size: .
cdr3_nt: TGTGCCAGCAGCTTAACAGGGACTAGTCGAGAGACCCAGTACTTC
cdr3_aa: CASSLTGTSRETQYF

v_call: TRBV30
j_call: TRBJ1-2
d_call: .
clone_size: .
cdr3_nt: TGTGCCTGGAGTGTACGGCAGGGACTTCGGTATGGCTACACCTTC
cdr3_aa: CAWSVRQGLRYGYTF

v_call: TRBV7-9
j_call: TRBJ2-3
d_call: .
clone_size: .
cdr3_nt: TGTTCCAGCAGCTGGCCCTATGGTTGGGGGGAGCGTAGCACAGATACGCAGTATTTT
cdr3_aa: CSSSWPYGWGERSTDTQYF

v_call: TRBV7-2
j_call: TRBJ2-5
d_call: .
clone_size: .
cdr3_nt: TGTGCCAGCAGCCGAGGCGTCCCAGAGACCCAGTACTTC
cdr3_aa: CASSRGVPETQYF

v_call: TRBV28
j_call: TRBJ1-5
d_call: TRBD1
clone_size: .
cdr3_nt: TGTGCCAGCAGTTTATATGGGACAGGGGGCGCAGGCAATCAGCCCCAGCATTTT
cdr3_aa: CASSLYGTGGAGNQPQHF

v_call: TRBV7-9
j_call: TRBJ1-4
d_call: .
clone_size: .
cdr3_nt: TGTGCCAGCAGCCCTCCGGGGAGGGGGGGTGAAAAACTGTTTTTT
cdr3_aa: CASSPPGRGGEKLFF

v_call: TRBV6-1
j_call: TRBJ1-2
d_call: TRBD1
clone_size: .
cdr3_nt: TGTGCCAGCCGGACAGGGCAAGCTAACTATGGCTACACCTTC
cdr3_aa: CASRTGQANYGYTF

v_call: TRBV19
j_call: TRBJ2-6
d_call: TRBD1
clone_size: few
cdr3_nt: TGTGCCAGTCTGGGACAGGGTGGCTCTGGGGCCAACGTCCTGACTTTC
cdr3_aa: CASLGQGGSGANVLTF

v_call: TRBV9
j_call: TRBJ2-7
d_call: TRBD1
clone_size: .
cdr3_nt: TGTGCCAGCAGCGTAGCTGACAGGGGGAACTACGAGCAGTACTTC
cdr3_aa: CASSVADRGNYEQYF

v_call: TRBV7-9
j_call: TRBJ2-1
d_call: .
clone_size: once
cdr3_nt: TGTGCCAGCAGCTTAGGGACTATCAATGAGCAGTTCTTC
cdr3_aa: CASSLGTINEQFF

v_call: TRBV5-1
j_call: TRBJ2-5
d_call: TRBD1
clone_size: .
cdr3_nt: TGCGCCAGCAGCAGGACAGGGGGCCAAGAGACCCAGTACTTC
cdr3_aa: CASSRTGGQETQYF

v_call: TRBV18
j_call: TRBJ2-2
d_call: TRBD2
clone_size: .
cdr3_nt: TGTGCCAGCTCACCCTTACTAGCGGGAGCTACCGGGGAGCTGTTTTTT
cdr3_aa: CASSPLLAGATGELFF

v_call: TRBV11-3
j_call: TRBJ2-3
d_call: TRBD2
clone_size: .
cdr3_nt: TGTGCCAGCAGCTTAGGGGCTAGCGGGACTAGGGATACGCAGTATTTT
cdr3_aa: CASSLGASGTRDTQYF

v_call: TRBV7-2
j_call: TRBJ2-7
d_call: TRBD2
clone_size: once
cdr3_nt: TGTGCCAGCAGCTTACGGGGGGGGACCTCCTACGAGCAGTACTTC
cdr3_aa: CASSLRGGTSYEQYF

v_call: TRBV10-3
j_call: TRBJ2-4
d_call: .
clone_size: .
cdr3_nt: TGTGCCATCAGTATTGGAGGGGATTACCTAGCCAAAAACATTCAGTACTTC
cdr3_aa: CAISIGGDYLAKNIQYF

v_call: TRBV27
j_call: TRBJ2-1
d_call: TRBD2
clone_size: .
cdr3_nt: TGTGCCAGCAGTGAACTAGCGGTGTCCTACAATGAGCAGTTCTTC
cdr3_aa: CASSELAVSYNEQFF

v_call: TRBV30
j_call: TRBJ1-1
d_call: TRBD1
clone_size: few
cdr3_nt: TGTGCCTGGAGTGTTTTCGGGACAGGATACACTGAAGCTTTCTTT
cdr3_aa: CAWSVFGTGYTEAFF

v_call: TRBV6-5
j_call: TRBJ2-3
d_call: .
clone_size: .
cdr3_nt: TGTGCCAGCAAACAACAGGGAACGAGAGATACGCAGTATTTT
cdr3_aa: CASKQQGTRDTQYF

v_call: TRBV7-3
j_call: TRBJ1-1
d_call: TRBD1
clone_size: .
cdr3_nt: TGTGCCAGCAGCTTTCCGGGACAGGGGGATAACACTGAAGCTTTCTTT
cdr3_aa: CASSFPGQGDNTEAFF

v_call: TRBV29-1
j_call: TRBJ1-1
d_call: TRBD1
clone_size: .
cdr3_nt: TGCAGCGTTGTAGTTGGGGACAGGAACTCTGAAGCTTTCTTT
cdr3_aa: CSVVVGDRNSEAFF

v_call: TRBV9
j_call: TRBJ2-7
d_call: TRBD1
clone_size: once
cdr3_nt: TGTGCCAGCAGCGTAGGCCCGACAGGGGGTTCCTACGAGCAGTACTTC
cdr3_aa: CASSVGPTGGSYEQYF

v_call: TRBV28
j_call: TRBJ2-7
d_call: TRBD2
clone_size: .
cdr3_nt: TGTGCCAGCAGTTTTAGGGCGGGAGGGCCCTACGAGCAGTACTTC
cdr3_aa: CASSFRAGGPYEQYF

v_call: TRBV5-1
j_call: TRBJ1-6
d_call: .
clone_size: .
cdr3_nt: TGCGCCAGCAGCTTGGGTCCGGGGAAACTTACACCCCTCCACTTT
cdr3_aa: CASSLGPGKLTPLHF

v_call: TRBV30
j_call: TRBJ2-7
d_call: TRBD2
clone_size: .
cdr3_nt: TGTGCCTGGATACCACTAGCGGACACACTACCGAGCTCCTACGAGCAGTACTTC
cdr3_aa: CAWIPLADTLPSSYEQYF

v_call: TRBV6-4
j_call: TRBJ2-7
d_call: .
clone_size: .
cdr3_nt: TGTGCCAGCTCGGGGACAACCACTTACGAGCAGTACTTC
cdr3_aa: CASSGTTTYEQYF

v_call: TRBV27
j_call: TRBJ1-6
d_call: TRBD1
clone_size: once
cdr3_nt: TGTGCCAGCAGTCAGGGGGGGGGACAGGGGAATTCACCCCTCCACTTT
cdr3_aa: CASSQGGGQGNSPLHF

v_call: TRBV10-2
j_call: TRBJ2-7
d_call: .
clone_size: .
cdr3_nt: TGCGCCAGCAGTCAGGGTTACGAGCAGTACTTC
cdr3_aa: CASSQGYEQYF

v_call: TRBV19
j_call: TRBJ2-2
d_call: .
clone_size: .
cdr3_nt: TGTGCCAGTAGTATAGAGTACCGGGACTGGGGGAACACCGGGGAGCTGTTTTTT
cdr3_aa: CASSIEYRDWGNTGELFF

v_call: TRBV4-2
j_call: TRBJ2-5
d_call: TRBD2
clone_size: few
cdr3_nt: TGTGCCAGCAGCCAAGATACCGGGAGGGCCGGGGAGACCCAGTACTTC
cdr3_aa: CASSQDTGRAGETQYF

v_call: TRBV6-1
j_call: TRBJ1-5
d_call: .
clone_size: .
cdr3_nt: TGTGCCAGCACAGATGAACAGCAAGATCAGCCCCAGCATTTT
cdr3_aa: CASTDEQQDQPQHF

v_call: TRBV6-1
j_call: TRBJ1-5
d_call: TRBD1
clone_size: .
cdr3_nt: TGTGCCAGCAGTGAAGCAAGGGCAGGGGGCCGGAGACAGCCCCAGCATTTT
cdr3_aa: CASSEARAGGRRQPQHF

v_call: TRBV5-1
j_call: TRBJ2-1
d_call: TRBD2
clone_size: .
cdr3_nt: TGCGCCAGCAGCTTGGAGGCTAGCGGGAGTGTCAATGAGCAGTTCTTC
cdr3_aa: CASSLEASGSVNEQFF

v_call: TRBV28
j_call: TRBJ2-3
d_call: .
clone_size: .
cdr3_nt: TGTGCCAGCGGTATACACAGCACAGATACGCAGTATTTT
cdr3_aa: CASGIHSTDTQYF

v_call: TRBV27
j_call: TRBJ2-7
d_call: TRBD1
clone_size: .
cdr3_nt: TGTGCCAGCAGTTCACCGGGACAGGGCCACGGGGTGTACTTC
cdr3_aa: CASSSPGQGHGVYF